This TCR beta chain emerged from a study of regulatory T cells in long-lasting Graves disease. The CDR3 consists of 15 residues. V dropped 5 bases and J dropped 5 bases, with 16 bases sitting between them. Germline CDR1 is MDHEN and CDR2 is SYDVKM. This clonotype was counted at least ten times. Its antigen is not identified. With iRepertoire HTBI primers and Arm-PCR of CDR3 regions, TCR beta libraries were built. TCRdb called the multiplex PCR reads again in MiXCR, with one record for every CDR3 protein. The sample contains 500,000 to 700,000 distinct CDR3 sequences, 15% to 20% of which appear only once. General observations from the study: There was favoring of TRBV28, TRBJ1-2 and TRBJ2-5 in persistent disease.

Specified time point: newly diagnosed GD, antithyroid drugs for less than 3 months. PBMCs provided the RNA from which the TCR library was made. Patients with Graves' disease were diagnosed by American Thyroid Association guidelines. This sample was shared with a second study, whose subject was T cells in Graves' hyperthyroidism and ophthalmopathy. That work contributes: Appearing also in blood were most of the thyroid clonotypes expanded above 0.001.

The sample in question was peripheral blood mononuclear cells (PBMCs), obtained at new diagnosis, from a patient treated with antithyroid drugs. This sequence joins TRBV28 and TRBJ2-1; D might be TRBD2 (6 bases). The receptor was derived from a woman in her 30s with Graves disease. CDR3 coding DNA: TGTGCCAGCAGTCGGGGGTCTACGGGAGACAATGAGCAGTTCTTC. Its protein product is CASSRGSTGDNEQFF. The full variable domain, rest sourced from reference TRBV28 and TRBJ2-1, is DVKVTQSSRYLVKRTGEKVFLECVQDMDHENMFWYRQDPGLGLRLIYFSYDVKMKEKGDIPEGYSVSREKKERFSLILESASTNQTSMYLCASSRGSTGDNEQFFGPGTRLTVL.